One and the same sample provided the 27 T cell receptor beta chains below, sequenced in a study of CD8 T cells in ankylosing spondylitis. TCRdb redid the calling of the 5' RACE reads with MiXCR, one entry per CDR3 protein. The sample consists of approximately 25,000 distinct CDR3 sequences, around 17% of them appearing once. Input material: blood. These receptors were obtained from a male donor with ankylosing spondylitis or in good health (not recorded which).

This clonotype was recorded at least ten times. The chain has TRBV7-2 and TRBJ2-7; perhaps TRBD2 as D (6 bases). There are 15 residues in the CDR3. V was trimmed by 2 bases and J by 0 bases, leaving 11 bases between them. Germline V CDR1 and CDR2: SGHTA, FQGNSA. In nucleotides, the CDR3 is TGTGCCAGCAGCTTAAGGGTTAGCGGCTCCTACGAGCAGTACTTC. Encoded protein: CASSLRVSGSYEQYF.

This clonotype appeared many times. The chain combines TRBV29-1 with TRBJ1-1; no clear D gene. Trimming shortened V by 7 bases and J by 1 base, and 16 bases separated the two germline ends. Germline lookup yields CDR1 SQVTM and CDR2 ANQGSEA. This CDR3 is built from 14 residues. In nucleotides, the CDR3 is TGCAGCGCCCTCCCGACTGCCGGGAACACTGAAGCTTTCTTT. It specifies CSALPTAGNTEAFF.

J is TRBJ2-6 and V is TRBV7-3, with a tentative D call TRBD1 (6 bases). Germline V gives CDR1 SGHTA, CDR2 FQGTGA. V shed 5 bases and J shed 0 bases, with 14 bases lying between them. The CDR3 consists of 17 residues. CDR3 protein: CASSPTTGTSGANVLTF. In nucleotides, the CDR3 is TGTGCCAGCAGCCCAACCACAGGGACCTCTGGGGCCAACGTCCTGACTTTC.

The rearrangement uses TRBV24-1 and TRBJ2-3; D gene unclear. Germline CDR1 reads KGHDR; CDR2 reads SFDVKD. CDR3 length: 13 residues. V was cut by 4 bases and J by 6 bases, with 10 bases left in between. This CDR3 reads CATSDLDRDTQYF. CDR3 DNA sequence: TGTGCCACCAGTGACCTCGATCGGGATACGCAGTATTTT.

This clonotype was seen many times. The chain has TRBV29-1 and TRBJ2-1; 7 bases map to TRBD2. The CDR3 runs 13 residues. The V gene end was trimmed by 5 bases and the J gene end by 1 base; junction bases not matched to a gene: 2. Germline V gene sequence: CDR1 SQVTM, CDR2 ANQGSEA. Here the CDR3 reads CSVRRGSYNEQFF. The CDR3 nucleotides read TGCAGCGTTCGGCGGGGGTCCTACAATGAGCAGTTCTTC.

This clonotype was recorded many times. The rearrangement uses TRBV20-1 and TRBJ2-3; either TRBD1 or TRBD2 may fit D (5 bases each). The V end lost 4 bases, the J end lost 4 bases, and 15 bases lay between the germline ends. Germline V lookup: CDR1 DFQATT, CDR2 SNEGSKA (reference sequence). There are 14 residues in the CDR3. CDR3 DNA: TGCAGTGCTACCAAACCGGGACGACCAGATACGCAGTATTTT. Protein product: CSATKPGRPDTQYF.

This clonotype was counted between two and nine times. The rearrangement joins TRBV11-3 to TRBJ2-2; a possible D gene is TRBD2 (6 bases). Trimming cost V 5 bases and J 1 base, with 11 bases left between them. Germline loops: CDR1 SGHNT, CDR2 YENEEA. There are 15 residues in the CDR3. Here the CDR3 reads CASSPGTGNTGELFF. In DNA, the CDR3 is TGTGCCAGCAGCCCTGGGACTGGGAACACCGGGGAGCTGTTTTTT.

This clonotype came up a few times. The CDR3 DNA reads TGTGCCAGCAGCTTGATCTACGAGCAGTACTTC. It codes for CASSLIYEQYF. The rearrangement joins TRBV7-2 to TRBJ2-7; D unclear. V lost 3 bases to trimming and J lost 3 bases, with 3 bases between them. CDR1 and CDR2 from the germline V gene are SGHTA and FQGNSA. The CDR3 loop spans 11 amino acids.

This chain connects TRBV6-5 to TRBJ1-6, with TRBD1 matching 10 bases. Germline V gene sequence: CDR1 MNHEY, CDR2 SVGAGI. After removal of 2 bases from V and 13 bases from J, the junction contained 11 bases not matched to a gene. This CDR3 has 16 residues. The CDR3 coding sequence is TGTGCCAGCAGTTACCACTCCGGGACAGGGGCTGCCCCCCTCCACTTT. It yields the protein CASSYHSGTGAAPLHF.

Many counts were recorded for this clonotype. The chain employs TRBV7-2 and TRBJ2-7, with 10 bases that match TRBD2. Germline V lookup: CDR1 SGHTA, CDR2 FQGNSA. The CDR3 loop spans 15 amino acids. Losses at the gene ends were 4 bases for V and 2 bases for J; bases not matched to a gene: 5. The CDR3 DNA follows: TGTGCCAGCAGCTCACCGGGACTAGCGACCTACGAGCAGTACTTC. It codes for CASSSPGLATYEQYF.

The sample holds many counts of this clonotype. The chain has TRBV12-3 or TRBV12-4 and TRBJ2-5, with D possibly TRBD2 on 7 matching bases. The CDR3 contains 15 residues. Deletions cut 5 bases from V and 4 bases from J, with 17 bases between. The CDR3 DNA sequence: TGTGCCAGCAGTGACTGGGGGGGCATCATAGAGACCCAGTACTTC. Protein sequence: CASSDWGGIIETQYF.

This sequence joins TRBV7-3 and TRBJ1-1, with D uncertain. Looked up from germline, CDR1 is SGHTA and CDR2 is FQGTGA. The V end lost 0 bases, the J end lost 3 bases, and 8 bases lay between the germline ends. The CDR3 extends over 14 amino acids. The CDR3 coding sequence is TGTGCCAGCAGCTTAACGGGCAGCGACACTGAAGCTTTCTTT. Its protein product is CASSLTGSDTEAFF.

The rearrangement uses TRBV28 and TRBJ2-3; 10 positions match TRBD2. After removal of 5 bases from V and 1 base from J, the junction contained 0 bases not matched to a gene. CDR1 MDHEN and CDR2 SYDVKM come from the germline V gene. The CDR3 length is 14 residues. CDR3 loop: CASSLAGGTDTQYF. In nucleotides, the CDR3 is TGTGCCAGCAGTCTAGCGGGAGGCACAGATACGCAGTATTTT. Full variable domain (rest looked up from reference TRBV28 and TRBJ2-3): DVKVTQSSRYLVKRTGEKVFLECVQDMDHENMFWYRQDPGLGLRLIYFSYDVKMKEKGDIPEGYSVSREKKERFSLILESASTNQTSMYLCASSLAGGTDTQYFGPGTRLTVL.

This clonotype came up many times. This CDR3 reads CSVAPTGVTDTQYF. The CDR3 coding sequence is TGCAGCGTTGCCCCAACAGGGGTCACAGATACGCAGTATTTT. The gene calls are TRBV29-1 and TRBJ2-3; 7 bases map to TRBD1. This CDR3 is built from 14 residues. The V and J ends lost 4 bases and 2 bases, in that order; junction bases with no gene match: 6. Per the germline V gene, CDR1 is SQVTM and CDR2 is ANQGSEA.

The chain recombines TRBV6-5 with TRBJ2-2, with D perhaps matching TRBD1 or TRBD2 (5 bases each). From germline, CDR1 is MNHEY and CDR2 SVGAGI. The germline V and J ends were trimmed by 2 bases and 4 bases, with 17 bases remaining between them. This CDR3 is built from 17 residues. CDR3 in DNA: TGTGCCAGCAGTTACGGGGGTGCGGGCGCCGCCACCGGGGAGCTGTTTTTT. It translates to CASSYGGAGAATGELFF.

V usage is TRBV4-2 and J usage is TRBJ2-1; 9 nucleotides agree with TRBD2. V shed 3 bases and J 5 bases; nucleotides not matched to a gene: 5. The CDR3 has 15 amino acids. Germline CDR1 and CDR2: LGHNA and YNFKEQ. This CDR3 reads CASSQRRGGDNEQFF. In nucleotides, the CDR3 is TGTGCCAGCAGCCAGAGGCGGGGGGGGGACAATGAGCAGTTCTTC.

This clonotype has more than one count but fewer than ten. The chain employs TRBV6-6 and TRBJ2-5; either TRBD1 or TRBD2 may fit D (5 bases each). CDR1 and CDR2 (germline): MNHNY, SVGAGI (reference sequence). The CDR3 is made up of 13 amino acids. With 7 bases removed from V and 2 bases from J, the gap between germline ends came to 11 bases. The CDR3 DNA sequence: TGTGCCAGCATCTCGGGGCGGCAAGAGACCCAGTACTTC. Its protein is CASISGRQETQYF.

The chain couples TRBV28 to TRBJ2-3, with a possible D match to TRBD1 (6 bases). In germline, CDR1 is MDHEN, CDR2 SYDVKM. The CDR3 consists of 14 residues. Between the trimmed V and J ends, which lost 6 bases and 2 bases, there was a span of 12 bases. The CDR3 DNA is TGTGCCAGCAGGCTGGCAGGGGACACAGATACGCAGTATTTT. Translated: CASRLAGDTDTQYF. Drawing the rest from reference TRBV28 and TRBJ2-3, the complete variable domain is DVKVTQSSRYLVKRTGEKVFLECVQDMDHENMFWYRQDPGLGLRLIYFSYDVKMKEKGDIPEGYSVSREKKERFSLILESASTNQTSMYLCASRLAGDTDTQYFGPGTRLTVL.

The CDR3 DNA is TGTGCCACCAGCAGAGAGATTCGGCTGAACACTGAAGCTTTCTTT. This translates into CATSREIRLNTEAFF. V and J are TRBV15 and TRBJ1-1; D not certain. This CDR3 region has 15 residues. Germline-derived CDR1 and CDR2 are LNHNV and YYDKDF (reference sequence). The V end was cut by 0 bases, the J end by 0 bases, with 8 bases between. The whole variable domain, filled in from reference TRBV15 and TRBJ1-1, reads DAMVIQNPRYQVTQFGKPVTLSCSQTLNHNVMYWYQQKSSQAPKLLFHYYDKDFNNEADTPDNFQSRRPNTSFCFLDIRSPGLGDTAMYLCATSREIRLNTEAFFGQGTRLTVV.

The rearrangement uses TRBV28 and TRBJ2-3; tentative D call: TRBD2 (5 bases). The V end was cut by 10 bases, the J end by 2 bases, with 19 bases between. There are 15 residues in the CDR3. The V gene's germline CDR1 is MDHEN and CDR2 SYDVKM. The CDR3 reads CATLVRGRLTDTQYF. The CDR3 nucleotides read TGTGCCACCCTTGTCCGGGGTAGACTCACAGATACGCAGTATTTT.

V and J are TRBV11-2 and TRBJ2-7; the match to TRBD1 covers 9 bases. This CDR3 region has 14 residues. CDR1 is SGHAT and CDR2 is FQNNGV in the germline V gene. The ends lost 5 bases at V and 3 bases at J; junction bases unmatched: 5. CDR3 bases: TGTGCCAGCAGCCAAAGGACAGGGGACTACGAGCAGTACTTC. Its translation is CASSQRTGDYEQYF. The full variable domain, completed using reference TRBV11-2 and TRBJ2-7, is EAGVAQSPRYKIIEKRQSVAFWCNPISGHATLYWYQQILGQGPKLLIQFQNNGVVDDSQLPKDRFSAERLKGVDSTLKIQPAKLEDSAVYLCASSQRTGDYEQYFGPGTRLTVT.

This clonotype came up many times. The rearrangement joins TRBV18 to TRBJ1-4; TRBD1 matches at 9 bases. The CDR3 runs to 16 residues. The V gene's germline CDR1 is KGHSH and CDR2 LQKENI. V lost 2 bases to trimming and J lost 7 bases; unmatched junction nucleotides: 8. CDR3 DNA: TGTGCCAGCTCACCAGGGATACAGGGGGCTCGTGAAAAACTGTTTTTT. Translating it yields CASSPGIQGAREKLFF.

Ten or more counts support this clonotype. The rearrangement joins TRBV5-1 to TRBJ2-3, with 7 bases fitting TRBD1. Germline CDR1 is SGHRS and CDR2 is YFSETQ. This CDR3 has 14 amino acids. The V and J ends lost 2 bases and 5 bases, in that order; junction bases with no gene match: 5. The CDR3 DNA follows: TGCGCCAGCAGCTTACAGGGGCGGATAGATACGCAGTATTTT. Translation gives CASSLQGRIDTQYF.

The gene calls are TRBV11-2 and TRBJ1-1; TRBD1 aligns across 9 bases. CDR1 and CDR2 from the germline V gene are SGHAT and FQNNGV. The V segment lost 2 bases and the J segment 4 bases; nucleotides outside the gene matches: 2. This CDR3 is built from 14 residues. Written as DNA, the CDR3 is TGTGCCAGCAGCTTAAGGACAGGGGCCACTGAAGCTTTCTTT. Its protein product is CASSLRTGATEAFF.

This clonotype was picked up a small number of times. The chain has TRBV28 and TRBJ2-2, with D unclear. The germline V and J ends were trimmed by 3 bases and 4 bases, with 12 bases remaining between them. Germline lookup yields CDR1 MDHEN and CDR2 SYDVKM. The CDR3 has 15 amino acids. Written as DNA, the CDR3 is TGTGCCAGCAGTTTTACGAGCTTATCCACCGGGGAGCTGTTTTTT. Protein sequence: CASSFTSLSTGELFF.

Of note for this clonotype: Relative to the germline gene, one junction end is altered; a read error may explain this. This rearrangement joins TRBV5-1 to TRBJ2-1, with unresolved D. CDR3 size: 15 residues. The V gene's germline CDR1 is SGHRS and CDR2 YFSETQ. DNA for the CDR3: TGCGCCAGCAGCTTGGGTGGACCCCCCTACGATGAGCAGTTCTTC. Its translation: CASSLGGPPYDEQFF.

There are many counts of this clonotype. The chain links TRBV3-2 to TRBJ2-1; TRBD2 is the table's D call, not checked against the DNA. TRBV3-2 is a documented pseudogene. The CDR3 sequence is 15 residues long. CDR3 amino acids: CASSPTSFLYNEQFF. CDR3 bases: TGTGCCAGCAGCCCTACTAGCTTCCTCTACAATGAGCAGTTCTTC.